This T cell receptor beta chain comes out of a study of metastatic and nonmetastatic thyroid tumors (dated by TCRdb to 2020 to 2021). For the wider study: Repertoires were compared across peripheral blood and tumor or nodule tissue samples from malignant and benign thyroid patients.

The library was prepared using PCR. The instrument given in TCRdb is Illumina HiSeq 4000. High-throughput sequencing was used to profile the TCR beta-chain CDR3 region of every patient. The published analysis was carried out like this. CDR3 differences across clinicopathological groups were used to build a classifier for discriminating distant-metastatic papillary thyroid cancer patients. The Shannon index was used to assess repertoire diversity, and the Morisita-Horn index was used to assess tumor-blood repertoire similarity. The raw public data were reprocessed by TCRdb itself: fastp quality trimming at Q25, MiXCR clonotype calling, in-frame beta chains only. These V and J calls are TCRdb output, not the study's own analysis. In all, the sample holds roughly 22,000 clones, and less than 40% of those were seen once. The ten largest clonotypes hold 22% of the sample. CDR1 SGHTA and CDR2 FQGNSA were looked up in the germline V gene. Including the terminal cysteine and phenylalanine, the CDR3 comprises 19 residues. The entry retains the CDR3 DNA only, 57 bases that are in frame from base 1. Trimming leaves V shorter by 2 bases and J shorter by 5 bases, with the junction holding 14 bases beyond the gene matches.

Broader findings and caveats from the paper: In both blood and tumor samples, TCR beta diversity was reported to be significantly higher in malignant tumors than in benign nodules.

No treatment had been received by any patient before thyroid surgery. Using T-cell receptor beta sequencing, the researchers looked back retrospectively at clinical samples from patients, gathered between about 2012 and 2019. This clone counts as medium-sized (0.01 to 0.1%). It has no known antigen specificity. Per-base quality was not reported, and no clone a single base away is much larger than it. The source is a male donor with papillary thyroid cancer or a benign thyroid nodule (not recorded which). Some clones in this sample may be carry-over from other donors' samples. Here the chain combines TRBV7-2 and TRBJ2-7; 14 bases in between match TRBD2. Material: blood. The sequenced DNA: TGTGCCAGCAGCTTACCCCAAACGACTAGCGGGAGGGCCGGCGACGAGCAGTACTTC. Its protein is CASSLPQTTSGRAGDEQYF.